The 10 T cell receptor beta chains below were found in one sample sequenced in a study of blood T cell repertoires in COVID-19. The table came from immunoSEQ multiplex PCR; TCRdb's copy has only in-frame clones and leaves some out. The sample lists about 80,000 clones; 65% to 85% were seen once. Input material: peripheral blood. These receptors were taken from an older man with active or convalescent COVID-19.

The CDR3 loop reads CACLPEGAGNIQYF. The CDR3 DNA sequence: TGTGCCTGTTTGCCGGAGGGGGCGGGGAACATTCAGTACTTC. The chain combines TRBV30 with TRBJ2-4, with a possible D match to TRBD1 (7 bases). Germline-derived CDR1 and CDR2 are GTSNPN and SVGIG (reference sequence). The CDR3 contains 14 residues. Trimming removed 6 bases at V and 7 bases at J, with 19 bases between.

In this sample, this clone turned up a few times. The V call is TRBV30, the J call TRBJ1-1; D gene ambiguous. Per germline, CDR1 GTSNPN and CDR2 SVGIG (reference sequence). The CDR3 is 14 residues long. V lost 0 bases and J lost 4, with 12 bases in between. The CDR3, as DNA: TGTGCCTGGAGTGTACTAGGCAGGTCCACTGAAGCTTTCTTT. As protein: CAWSVLGRSTEAFF.

This clone has more than one count but fewer than ten. The chain has TRBV11-2 and TRBJ1-6; TRBD1 matches 10 bases. This CDR3 contains 15 residues. Per germline, CDR1 SGHAT and CDR2 FQNNGV. V gave up 5 bases and J gave up 9 bases; unmatched junction bases: 7. The CDR3, as DNA: TGTGCCAGCAGCCTACGGGACAGGGGAGGTTCACCCCTCCACTTT. Translated, it gives CASSLRDRGGSPLHF.

This clone was seen just once. The J gene is TRBJ2-3, the V gene TRBV6-5, with 7 nucleotides matching TRBD1. Germline CDR1 is MNHEY and CDR2 is SVGAGI. J lost 0 bases, V lost 6 bases, and 6 bases had no gene match. The CDR3 covers 15 residues. The CDR3 DNA sequence: TGTGCCAGCAGAGTTCAGGGGGTCAGCACAGATACGCAGTATTTT. This translates into CASRVQGVSTDTQYF.

In nucleotides, the CDR3 is TGTGCCAGCAGCCAAGTTAGTAGCAATCAGCCCCAGCATTTT. This codes for CASSQVSSNQPQHF. This chain uses TRBV3-1 (or the pseudogene TRBV3-2) with TRBJ1-5, with D unclear. The CDR3 consists of 14 residues. With 1 base removed from V and 0 bases from J, the gap between germline ends came to 4 bases. Per the germline V gene, CDR1 is LGHDT and CDR2 is YNNKEL (reference sequence).

The chain couples TRBV3-1 (or the pseudogene TRBV3-2) to TRBJ1-2, with 10 bases lining up with TRBD1. There are 15 residues in the CDR3. CDR1 is LGHDT, CDR2 YNNKEL, per germline (reference sequence). V was clipped by 2 bases and J by 6 bases; unmatched bases: 6. CDR3 nucleotides: TGTGCCAGCAGCCAAATGACAGGGGGCTTCCATGGCTACACCTTC. Its protein product is CASSQMTGGFHGYTF.

The chain is built from TRBV7-9 and TRBJ2-1; 9 bases line up with TRBD2. V shed 1 base and J 7 bases; nucleotides not matched to a gene: 8. From germline, CDR1 is SEHNR and CDR2 FQNEAQ (reference sequence). The CDR3 has 16 residues. CDR3 nucleotides: TGTGCCAGCAGCTTAGGTAGCGGGGGTTCCACAAATGAGCAGTTCTTC. Its translation: CASSLGSGGSTNEQFF.

The V gene is TRBV28, the J gene TRBJ1-4; tentative D call: TRBD1 (6 bases). The CDR3 has 15 residues. CDR1 is MDHEN and CDR2 is SYDVKM in the germline V gene. V lost 4 bases and J 4 bases, leaving 13 bases between the germline ends. For the CDR3, the DNA is TGTGCCAGCAGTTCAGGGGACGGAAGTAATGAAAAACTGTTTTTT. Translating it yields CASSSGDGSNEKLFF.

V and J are TRBV7-6 and TRBJ1-2; TRBD1 agrees at 8 bases. Trimming cost V 1 base and J 6 bases; bases outside gene matches: 4. The CDR3 has 14 residues. Germline CDR1 SGHVS, CDR2 FNYEAQ. The CDR3 sequence is CASSLDAGGNGYTF. The CDR3 DNA reads as TGTGCCAGCAGCTTAGATGCAGGGGGCAATGGCTACACCTTC.

The chain is built from TRBV20-1 and TRBJ2-1; D uncertain. Germline CDR1 and CDR2: DFQATT and SNEGSKA (reference sequence). V lost 5 bases and J lost 7, with 9 bases in between. This CDR3 comprises 11 residues. CDR3 in amino acids: CSARLGNEQFF. The CDR3 DNA follows: TGCAGTGCTCGACTTGGTAATGAGCAGTTCTTC.